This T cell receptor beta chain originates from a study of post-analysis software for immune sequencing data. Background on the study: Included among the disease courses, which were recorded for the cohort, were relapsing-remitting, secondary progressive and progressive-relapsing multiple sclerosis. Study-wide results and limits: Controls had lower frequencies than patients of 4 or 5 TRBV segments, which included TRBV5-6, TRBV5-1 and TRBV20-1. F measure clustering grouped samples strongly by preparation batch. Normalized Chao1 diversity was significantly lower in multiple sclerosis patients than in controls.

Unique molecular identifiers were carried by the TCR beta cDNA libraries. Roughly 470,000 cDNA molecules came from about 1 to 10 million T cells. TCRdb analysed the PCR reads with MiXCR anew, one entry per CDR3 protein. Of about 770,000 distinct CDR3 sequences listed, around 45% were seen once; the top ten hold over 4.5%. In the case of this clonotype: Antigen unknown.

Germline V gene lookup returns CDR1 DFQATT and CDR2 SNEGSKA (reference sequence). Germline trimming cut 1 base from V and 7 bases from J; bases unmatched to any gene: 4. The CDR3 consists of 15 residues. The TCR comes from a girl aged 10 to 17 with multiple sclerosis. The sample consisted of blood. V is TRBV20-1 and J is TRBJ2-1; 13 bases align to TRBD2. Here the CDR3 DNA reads TGCAGTGCTAGAGGGGGACTAGCGGGAAGGAATGAGCAGTTCTTC. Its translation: CSARGGLAGRNEQFF.